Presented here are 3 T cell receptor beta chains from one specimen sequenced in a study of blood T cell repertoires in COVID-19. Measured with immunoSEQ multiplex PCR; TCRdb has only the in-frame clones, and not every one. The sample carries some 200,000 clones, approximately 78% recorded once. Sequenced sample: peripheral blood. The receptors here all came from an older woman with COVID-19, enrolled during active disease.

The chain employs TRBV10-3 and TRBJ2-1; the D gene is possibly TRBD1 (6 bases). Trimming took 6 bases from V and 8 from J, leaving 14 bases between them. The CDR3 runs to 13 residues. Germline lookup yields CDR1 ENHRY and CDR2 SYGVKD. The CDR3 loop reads CAIRDSGVDEQFF. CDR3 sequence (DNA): TGTGCCATCAGAGATTCAGGGGTTGATGAGCAGTTCTTC.

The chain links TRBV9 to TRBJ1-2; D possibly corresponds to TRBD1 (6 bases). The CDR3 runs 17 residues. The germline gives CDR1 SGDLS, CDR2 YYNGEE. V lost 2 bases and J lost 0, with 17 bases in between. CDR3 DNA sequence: TGTGCCAGCAGCGTCCACACCGGGACAACTACTAACTATGGCTACACCTTC. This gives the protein CASSVHTGTTTNYGYTF. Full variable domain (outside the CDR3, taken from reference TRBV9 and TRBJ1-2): DSGVTQTPKHLITATGQRVTLRCSPRSGDLSVYWYQQSLDQGLQFLIQYYNGEERAKGNILERFSAQQFPDLHSELNLSSLELGDSALYFCASSVHTGTTTNYGYTFGSGTRLTVV.

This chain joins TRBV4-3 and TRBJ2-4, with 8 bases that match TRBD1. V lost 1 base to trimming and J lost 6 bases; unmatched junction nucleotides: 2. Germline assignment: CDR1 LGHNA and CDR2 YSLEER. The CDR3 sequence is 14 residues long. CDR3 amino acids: CASSQGTGLNIQYF. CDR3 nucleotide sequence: TGCGCCAGCAGCCAAGGGACAGGGCTAAACATTCAGTACTTC.